These 22 T cell receptor beta chains came from one sample sequenced in a study of blood T cells in healthy people across ages. A second PCR of roughly 7 to 11 cycles used a sample-barcoded 5' primer and a J-beta primer mix. MiXCR, run by TCRdb on the 5' RACE reads, gives a single entry per CDR3 protein. Here the sample spans fewer than 1,000,000 distinct CDR3 sequences, 40% to 50% being singletons. Material: blood. All receptors derive from a man in his sixties in good health.

Notes on this clonotype: One end of the junction does not line up with germline, which may come from a read error. The chain is built from TRBV27 and TRBJ1-2; 9 bases line up with TRBD1. The CDR3 consists of 15 residues. The germline V gene encodes CDR1 MNHEY and CDR2 SMNVEV (reference sequence). CDR3 nucleotides: TGTGCCAGCAGCCCTGGGACAGGGTGGAACTATGGCTGCACCTTC. This codes for CASSPGTGWNYGCTF.

J is TRBJ2-3 and V is TRBV25-1; 10 nucleotides agree with TRBD2. The CDR3 covers 16 residues. The J segment lost 4 bases and the V segment lost 0 bases, leaving 4 bases of the junction unmatched. CDR1 and CDR2 from the germline V gene are MGHDK and SYGVNS. The CDR3 DNA is TGTGCCAGCAGTGAATATAACAGCGGGGGGGCAGATACGCAGTATTTT. Protein: CASSEYNSGGADTQYF.

This clonotype was observed a few times. CDR3 residues: CSASLAGGSLYNEQYF. The CDR3 DNA is TGCAGTGCTAGCCTAGCGGGGGGAAGTCTCTACAATGAGCAGTACTTC. The chain combines TRBV20-1 with TRBJ2-7, with 11 nucleotides matching TRBD2. The germline gives CDR1 DFQATT, CDR2 SNEGSKA (reference sequence). This CDR3 has 16 amino acids. J lost 7 bases, V lost 3 bases, and 14 bases had no gene match.

This clonotype came up a few times. The chain is built from TRBV6-2 or TRBV6-3 and TRBJ1-2; no clear D. V gave up 0 bases and J gave up 7 bases, with 15 bases separating them. CDR1 MNHEY and CDR2 SVGEGT come from the germline V gene. The CDR3 is made up of 15 amino acids. In DNA, the CDR3 is TGTGCCAGCAGTTACTCGACGGCCGGATGGTGTGGCTACACCTTC. This encodes CASSYSTAGWCGYTF.

This clonotype was picked up a small number of times. The chain carries TRBV7-9 and TRBJ2-5; 8 bases align to TRBD2. V lost 2 bases and J lost 1; bases outside the gene matches: 3. The CDR3 runs 15 residues. Germline CDR1 SEHNR, CDR2 FQNEAQ (reference sequence). The CDR3 protein is CASSLTRGVQETQYF. The CDR3 DNA follows: TGTGCCAGCAGCTTAACGCGGGGGGTCCAAGAGACCCAGTACTTC. The variable domain in full, completed from reference TRBV7-9 and TRBJ2-5, reads DTGVSQNPRHKITKRGQNVTFRCDPISEHNRLYWYRQTLGQGPEFLTYFQNEAQLEKSRLLSDRFSAERPKGSFSTLEIQRTEQGDSAMYLCASSLTRGVQETQYFGPGTRLLVL.

In the case of this clonotype: Just one base apart from a much larger clone, this may be a read error. V is TRBV11-1 and J is TRBJ2-7; TRBD1 matches at 9 bases. The CDR3 contains 14 residues. Germline loops: CDR1 SGHAT, CDR2 FQDESV (reference sequence). CDR3 bases: TGTGCCAGCAGCAACCGGGACAGGGACTACGAGCGGTACTTC. Its protein is CASSNRDRDYERYF.

The rearrangement uses TRBV7-2 and TRBJ1-5, with D possibly being TRBD1 (6 bases). The length of the CDR3 is 14 residues. The V end lost 4 bases, the J end lost 15 bases, and 22 bases lay between the germline ends. CDR1 is SGHTA, CDR2 FQGNSA, per germline. CDR3 sequence (DNA): TGTGCCAGCAGCTCCGGCCCAGGGGAAGCGACCCGGCATTTT. The encoded protein is CASSSGPGEATRHF.

The chain combines TRBV3-1 with TRBJ1-1; 7 positions match TRBD1. V trimming: 7 bases; J trimming: 0 bases; junction bases outside the gene matches: 14. This CDR3 is 17 amino acids long. From germline, CDR1 is LGHDT and CDR2 YNNKEL (reference sequence). CDR3 nucleotides: TGTGCCAGCACCCCGGGGATCAGGGGGAAATTGAACACTGAAGCTTTCTTT. Amino acid sequence: CASTPGIRGKLNTEAFF.

Here the CDR3 reads CAWSQTRTASYNEQFF. CDR3 bases: TGTGCCTGGAGTCAAACCCGGACAGCTTCCTACAATGAGCAGTTCTTC. V usage is TRBV30 and J usage is TRBJ2-1; weak D call: TRBD1 (6 bases). This CDR3 is 16 amino acids long. V lost 2 bases and J 1 base, leaving 15 bases between the germline ends. Germline CDR1 is GTSNPN and CDR2 is SVGIG (reference sequence). Combining the CDR3 with reference TRBV30 and TRBJ2-1 gives the whole variable domain SQTIHQWPATLVQPVGSPLSLECTVEGTSNPNLYWYRQAAGRGLQLLFYSVGIGQISSEVPQNLSASRPQDRQFILSSKKLLLSDSGFYLCAWSQTRTASYNEQFFGPGTRLTVL.

The chain carries TRBV7-2 and TRBJ2-3; TRBD1 is a possible D gene (5 bases). The CDR3 is 17 amino acids. In germline, CDR1 is SGHTA, CDR2 FQGNSA. The germline V and J ends were trimmed by 2 bases and 5 bases, with 20 bases remaining between them. This CDR3 is CASSLTGQGSGGDTQYF. The CDR3 DNA is TGTGCCAGCAGCTTAACGGGCCAGGGTTCGGGTGGAGATACGCAGTATTTT.

Regarding this clonotype: Germline and junction disagree at one end, which may indicate a read error. The rearrangement links TRBV20-1 to TRBJ2-6, with a possible D match to TRBD1 (5 bases). Per the germline V gene, CDR1 is DFQATT and CDR2 is SNEGSKA (reference sequence). This CDR3 contains 15 residues. CDR3 sequence reads: CSANPGSSGADVLTF. In nucleotides, the CDR3 is TGCAGTGCCAACCCCGGTTCCTCTGGGGCCGACGTCCTGACTTTC.

The chain is built from TRBV6-5 and TRBJ2-1; D is unclear. Germline V gene sequence: CDR1 MNHEY, CDR2 SVGAGI. The CDR3 consists of 15 residues. Trimming removed 0 bases from V and 3 bases from J, with 9 bases in between. This CDR3 reads CASSYSGNNYNEQFF. In DNA, the CDR3 is TGTGCCAGCAGTTACTCTGGGAATAACTACAATGAGCAGTTCTTC.

This chain links TRBV4-1 with TRBJ2-5, with 12 nucleotides matching TRBD2. V was pared by 3 bases and J by 5 bases, with 7 bases of the junction left unmatched. Germline CDR1 is MGHRA and CDR2 is YSYEKL. The CDR3 length is 16 residues. This CDR3 reads CASSQVTSGGFETQYF. The DNA for the CDR3 is TGCGCCAGCAGCCAGGTGACTAGCGGGGGATTTGAGACCCAGTACTTC.

This clonotype came up many times. The V call is TRBV12-3 or TRBV12-4, the J call TRBJ2-4; D gene ambiguous. The CDR3 is made up of 13 amino acids. V gave up 4 bases and J gave up 7 bases, with 11 bases separating them. CDR3 protein: CASSSSDWNIQYF. DNA for the CDR3: TGTGCCAGCAGTTCCTCTGATTGGAACATTCAGTACTTC.

This CDR3 reads CASSQVPEEAYNEQYF. The CDR3 DNA reads TGCGCCAGCAGCCAAGTTCCGGAGGAGGCCTACAATGAGCAGTACTTC. The rearrangement uses TRBV4-1 and TRBJ2-1, with TRBD2 as a possible D gene (5 bases). The last part of the DNA fits TRBJ2-7 better; the J call may be wrong. Germline V CDR1 and CDR2: MGHRA, YSYEKL. The length of the CDR3 is 16 residues.

V usage is TRBV18 and J usage is TRBJ2-3; D is tentatively TRBD1 or TRBD2 (5 bases each). The CDR3 has 13 residues. Trimming took 5 bases from V and 5 from J, leaving 11 bases between them. CDR1 KGHSH and CDR2 LQKENI come from the germline V gene. CDR3 nucleotide sequence: TGTGCCAGCTCAGACGGGACGATAGATACGCAGTATTTT. As protein: CASSDGTIDTQYF.

This clonotype was observed a few times. The chain carries TRBV3-1 and TRBJ2-1, with a weak D call TRBD2 (5 bases). Between the trimmed V and J ends, which lost 5 bases and 9 bases, there was a span of 11 bases. The CDR3 is 12 amino acids. Germline CDR1 and CDR2: LGHDT and YNNKEL (reference sequence). This chain's CDR3 is CASSSGLGEQFF. For the CDR3, the DNA is TGTGCCAGCAGCTCGGGGTTGGGTGAGCAGTTCTTC.

The chain has TRBV6-5 and TRBJ1-5; D is undetermined. Germline values: CDR1 MNHEY, CDR2 SVGAGI. This CDR3 is built from 14 residues. V lost 5 bases to trimming and J lost 0 bases, with 8 bases between them. CDR3 sequence reads: CASSAAYSNQPQHF. The CDR3 DNA is TGTGCCAGCAGTGCGGCTTATAGCAATCAGCCCCAGCATTTT.

The chain carries TRBV5-4 and TRBJ2-5; 8 bases match TRBD1. With V trimmed by 4 bases and J by 4 bases, 12 bases remained unmatched. The germline gives CDR1 SGHNT, CDR2 YYREEE (reference sequence). The length of the CDR3 is 16 residues. This chain's CDR3 is CASSQMGTGQGETQYF. The CDR3 nucleotides read TGTGCCAGCAGCCAGATGGGGACAGGCCAGGGAGAGACCCAGTACTTC.

This clonotype has more than one count but fewer than ten. The gene calls are TRBV6-2 or TRBV6-3 and TRBJ2-6, with 7 bases aligning to TRBD1. CDR3 size: 16 residues. Germline V lookup: CDR1 MNHEY, CDR2 SVGEGT. V trimming: 8 bases; J trimming: 0 bases; junction bases outside the gene matches: 7. This chain's CDR3 is CASSTGALSGANVLTF. The CDR3 DNA follows: TGTGCCAGCTCCACAGGGGCCCTCTCTGGGGCCAACGTCCTGACTTTC.

V and J are TRBV20-1 and TRBJ2-4, with TRBD2 matching over 10 bases. The end of the DNA is better explained by TRBJ2-7, so the J call may be wrong. The CDR3 consists of 15 residues. CDR1 and CDR2 from the germline V gene are DFQATT and SNEGSKA (reference sequence). CDR3 protein: CSASFLAGASYEQYF. Here the CDR3 DNA reads TGCAGTGCTAGTTTTCTAGCGGGGGCTTCCTACGAGCAGTACTTC.

The rearrangement uses TRBV7-6 and TRBJ2-7; D not resolved. V was shortened by 8 bases and J by 3 bases, with 8 bases between the two germline ends. From germline, CDR1 is SGHVS and CDR2 FNYEAQ. This CDR3 has 11 amino acids. The CDR3 spells CASGMGYEQYF. The DNA for the CDR3 is TGTGCCAGCGGTATGGGCTACGAGCAGTACTTC.